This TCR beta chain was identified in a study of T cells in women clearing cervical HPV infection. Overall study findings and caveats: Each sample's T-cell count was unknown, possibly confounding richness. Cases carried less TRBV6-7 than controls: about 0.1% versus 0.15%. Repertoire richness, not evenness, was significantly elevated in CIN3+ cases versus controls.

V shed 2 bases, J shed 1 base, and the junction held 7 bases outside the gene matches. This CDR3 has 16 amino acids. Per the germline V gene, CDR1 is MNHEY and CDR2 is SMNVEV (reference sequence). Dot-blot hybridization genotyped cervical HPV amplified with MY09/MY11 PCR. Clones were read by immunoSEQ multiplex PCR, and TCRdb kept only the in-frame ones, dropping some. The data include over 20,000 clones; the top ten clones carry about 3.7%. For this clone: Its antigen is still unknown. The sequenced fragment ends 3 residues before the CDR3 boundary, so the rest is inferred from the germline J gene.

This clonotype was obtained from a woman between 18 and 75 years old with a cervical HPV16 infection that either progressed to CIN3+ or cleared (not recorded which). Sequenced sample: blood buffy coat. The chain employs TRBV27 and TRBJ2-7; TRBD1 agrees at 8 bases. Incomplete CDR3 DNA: TGTGCCAGCAGTTTAAAAGGACAGGGCGTTTCCTACGAG. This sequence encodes CASSLKGQGVSYE. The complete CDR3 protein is CASSLKGQGVSYEQYF.